These 6 T cell receptor beta chains were all obtained from the same sample, sequenced in a study of radiotherapy plus CTLA-4 blockade in lung cancer. Sequencing used immunoSEQ multiplex PCR; TCRdb keeps in-frame clones, though not all of them. The table shows some 50,000 clones, with approximately 79% occurring only once. The starting material was peripheral blood, obtained from a patient treated with radiotherapy plus ipilimumab. The receptors originated from a human donor with non-small cell lung cancer who had stable disease on radiotherapy plus ipilimumab.

This clone was counted once. The gene calls are TRBV9 and TRBJ2-3; 10 bases line up with TRBD2. Losses at the gene ends were 0 bases for V and 1 base for J; bases not matched to a gene: 5. The germline gives CDR1 SGDLS, CDR2 YYNGEE. This CDR3 has 17 residues. The CDR3 sequence: CASSVEAGLAGTDTQYF. The CDR3 DNA follows: TGTGCCAGCAGCGTAGAGGCAGGACTAGCGGGCACAGATACGCAGTATTTT.

The chain uses TRBV27 and TRBJ2-5, with D possibly called TRBD1 or TRBD2 (5 bases each). CDR3 size: 14 residues. Trimming took 3 bases from V and 5 from J, leaving 13 bases between them. Germline loops: CDR1 MNHEY, CDR2 SMNVEV (reference sequence). The CDR3 is CASSFNGGRETQYF. The CDR3 coding sequence is TGTGCCAGCAGTTTTAATGGGGGTAGGGAGACCCAGTACTTC.

This clone was recorded a few times. The rearrangement links TRBV14 to TRBJ2-6, with D tentatively TRBD1 (6 bases). The V end was cut by 6 bases, the J end by 2 bases, with 26 bases between. The CDR3 spans 20 residues. Germline CDR1 is SGHDN and CDR2 is FVKESK. The CDR3 nucleotides read TGTGCCAGCAGTCCTAGGGGGTTATGGCACGCCAGCACTGGGGCCAACGTCCTGACTTTC. It specifies CASSPRGLWHASTGANVLTF.

V gene TRBV5-1 combines with J gene TRBJ1-2; 7 positions agree with TRBD1. The germline CDR1 and CDR2 sequences are SGHRS and YFSETQ. The CDR3 extends over 13 amino acids. V shed 6 bases and J 1 base; nucleotides not matched to a gene: 3. The CDR3 sequence: CASTGTVNYGYTF. In DNA form, the CDR3 reads TGCGCCAGCACCGGGACAGTTAACTATGGCTACACCTTC.

This clone was detected only a few times. The gene calls are TRBV7-7 and TRBJ2-1; D is undetermined. The V gene lost 2 bases and the J gene lost 7 bases, with 12 bases spanning the gap. This CDR3 is 14 amino acids long. Germline CDR1 SSHAT, CDR2 FNYEAQ (reference sequence). The CDR3 DNA reads TGTGCCAGCAGCTTAACCGACACCGGGAATGAGCAGTTCTTC. Translation gives CASSLTDTGNEQFF.

V is TRBV6-5 and J is TRBJ1-4; D gene ambiguous. The CDR3 totals 15 residues. Trimming shortened V by 0 bases and J by 2 bases, and 7 bases separated the two germline ends. Germline CDR1 and CDR2: MNHEY and SVGAGI. The CDR3 DNA reads as TGTGCCAGCAGTTACTCGACGGAGACTAATGAAAAACTGTTTTTT. Translated: CASSYSTETNEKLFF.